The following is a TCR beta chain sequence with its context. This entry belongs to a study of blood T cell repertoires in COVID-19. Study in general: From the United States, Italy and Spain came samples of acute and convalescent COVID-19.

TCRdb's table, derived via immunoSEQ multiplex PCR, lists solely in-frame clones and lacks some. The table shows about 42,000 clones, with 88% occurring only once. The CDR3 has 16 residues. Unmatched junction bases numbered 8, after V lost 0 bases and J lost 5 bases. Germline assignment: CDR1 MNHEY and CDR2 SVGAGI. This sequence originates from a human donor in a cohort sampled during active COVID-19. Sequenced: peripheral blood. The chain has TRBV6-5 and TRBJ2-5; 8 bases agree with TRBD2. This chain's CDR3 is CASSYSAGREAETQYF. In nucleotides, the CDR3 is TGTGCCAGCAGTTACTCGGCCGGGCGGGAGGCCGAGACCCAGTACTTC.